This T cell receptor beta chain was observed in a study of blood T cell repertoires in COVID-19. Study-wide context: Acute and convalescent COVID-19 samples came from the United States, Italy and Spain. From T cells, B-cell-depleted T cells, or PBMCs came the material, which was cDNA or gDNA.

The CDR3 sequence is 19 residues long. CDR1 is LGHNA and CDR2 is YSLEER in the germline V gene. The junction had 13 bases not matched to a gene; V was cut back by 0 bases and J by 4 bases. In the authors' methods: Quantification of nucleated cells was approximated via reference gene primer amplification. Assay: immunoSEQ multiplex PCR; the TCRdb copy retains only in-frame clones and omits some. D and trimming come from the DNA, and the V and J calls and clone size come from that table. The repertoire includes about 670,000 clones, just under 90% of them detected once, and about 0.26% sits in the top ten.

The V and J genes are TRBV4-3 and TRBJ1-2; 11 nucleotides align to TRBD1. The sequence derives from a woman aged 18-29 years with acute or convalescent COVID-19. The sample was peripheral blood. Here the CDR3 reads CASSQDYVDRGRRGYGYTF. CDR3 nucleotide sequence: TGCGCCAGCAGCCAAGATTACGTGGACAGGGGGCGCCGGGGCTATGGCTACACCTTC.